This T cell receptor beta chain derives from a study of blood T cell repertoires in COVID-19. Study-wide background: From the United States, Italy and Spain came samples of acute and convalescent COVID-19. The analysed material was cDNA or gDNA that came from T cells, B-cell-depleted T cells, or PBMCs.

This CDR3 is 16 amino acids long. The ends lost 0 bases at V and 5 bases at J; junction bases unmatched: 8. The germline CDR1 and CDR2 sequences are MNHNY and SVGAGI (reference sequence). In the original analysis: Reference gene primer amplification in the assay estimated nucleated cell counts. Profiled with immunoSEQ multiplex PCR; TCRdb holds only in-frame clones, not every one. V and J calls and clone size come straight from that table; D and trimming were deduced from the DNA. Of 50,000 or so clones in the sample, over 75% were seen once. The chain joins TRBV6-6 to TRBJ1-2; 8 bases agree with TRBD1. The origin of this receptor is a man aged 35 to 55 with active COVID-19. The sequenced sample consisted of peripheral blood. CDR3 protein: CASSYSIGRGLYGYTF. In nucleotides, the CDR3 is TGTGCCAGCAGTTACTCGATCGGCAGGGGGCTTTATGGCTACACCTTC.